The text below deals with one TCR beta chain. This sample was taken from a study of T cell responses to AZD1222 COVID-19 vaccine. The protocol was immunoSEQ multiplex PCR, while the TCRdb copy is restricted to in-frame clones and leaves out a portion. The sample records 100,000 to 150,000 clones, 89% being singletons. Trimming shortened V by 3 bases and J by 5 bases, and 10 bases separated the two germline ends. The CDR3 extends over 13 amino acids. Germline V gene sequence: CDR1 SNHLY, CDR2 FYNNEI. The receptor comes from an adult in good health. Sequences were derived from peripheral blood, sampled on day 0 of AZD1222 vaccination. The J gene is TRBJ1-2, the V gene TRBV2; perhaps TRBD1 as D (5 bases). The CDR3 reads CASSEGEWYGYTF. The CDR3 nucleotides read TGTGCCAGCAGTGAGGGGGAGTGGTATGGCTACACCTTC.